These T cell receptor beta chains were read from a single sample in a study of TIL therapy for anti-PD-1-resistant metastatic lung cancer. Data came from immunoSEQ multiplex PCR; TCRdb stores just in-frame clones and leaves some out. The sample yields about 55,000 clones, 70% to 90% seen once. The sequences come from blood, collected at baseline. These receptor sequences come from a person aged 25 to 85 with non-small cell lung cancer. Each CDR3 is given with its conserved first and last residue. Each record gives: CDR3 DNA, CDR3 protein, D gene, J gene, CDR3 length, clone size, V gene. The D gene is left open where the match is weak. Rows give clone size only sometimes, using once, few, many, or a class for an expanded clone.

TGTGCCAGCAGGGGGACAGGGGGAGGCTACAATGAGCAGTTCTTC | CASRGTGGGYNEQFF | TRBD1 | TRBJ2-1 | 15 | NA | TRBV2
TGTGCCAGCAGCTTAGAGGGGTTTCGAATTTCTGAAGCTTTCTTT | CASSLEGFRISEAFF | NA | TRBJ1-1 | 15 | NA | TRBV7-8
TGTGCCATCAGCCGGACTAGCGGGAGCCCCGGGGAGCTGTTTTTT | CAISRTSGSPGELFF | TRBD2 | TRBJ2-2 | 15 | NA | TRBV10-3
TGTGCCAGCTCTACATCGCCCCCGGGTGGCTATGGCTACACCTTC | CASSTSPPGGYGYTF | NA | TRBJ1-2 | 15 | NA | TRBV28
TGTGCCAGCAGCTATCAAAAGGGGACCGCGAACACCGGGGAGCTGTTTTTT | CASSYQKGTANTGELFF | NA | TRBJ2-2 | 17 | NA | TRBV5-4
TGCAGCGTTGATGAGAAAAACACCGGGGAGCTGTTTTTT | CSVDEKNTGELFF | NA | TRBJ2-2 | 13 | NA | TRBV29-1
TGTGCCAGCAGTTATGGGGGGCGAAGCAATCAGCCCCAGCATTTT | CASSYGGRSNQPQHF | NA | TRBJ1-5 | 15 | once | TRBV6-6
TGTGCCAGCCCTAGAGGGGGCACCTCTGGAAACACCATATATTTT | CASPRGGTSGNTIYF | TRBD1 | TRBJ1-3 | 15 | NA | TRBV6-4
TGCAGTGCTAGTAGGGGAATGGAGGGTTCACCCCTCCACTTT | CSASRGMEGSPLHF | NA | TRBJ1-6 | 14 | NA | TRBV20-1
TGTGCCAGCACTAGGTGGGGGGAAGGCGAAAAACTGTTTTTT | CASTRWGEGEKLFF | NA | TRBJ1-4 | 14 | NA | TRBV5-6
TGTGCCAGCTCACCTAGTGGGGTTGAGCAGTTCTTC | CASSPSGVEQFF | NA | TRBJ2-1 | 12 | NA | TRBV18
TGCGCCAGCAGTGGCGGAGCTAGCGGCAACTACGAGCAGTACTTC | CASSGGASGNYEQYF | TRBD2 | TRBJ2-7 | 15 | NA | TRBV10-1
TGTGCCAGCGGCGCGACTAGCGGGACTTATACGCAGTATTTT | CASGATSGTYTQYF | TRBD2 | TRBJ2-3 | 14 | NA | TRBV5-4
TGTGCCAGCAGCCAAGGGTGGACTACTTCGCGCATTCAGTACTTC | CASSQGWTTSRIQYF | NA | TRBJ2-4 | 15 | NA | TRBV4-2
TGCGCCAGCAGCCAAGATATAGGGTTGGGCACTGAAGCTTTCTTT | CASSQDIGLGTEAFF | NA | TRBJ1-1 | 15 | NA | TRBV4-3
TGTGCCAGCAGCCGTCCACCCGGGGTTAAGAAGACCGGGGAGCTGTTTTTT | CASSRPPGVKKTGELFF | NA | TRBJ2-2 | 17 | NA | TRBV3-1/TRBV3-2
TGTGCCAGTAGTAATTGGCGGGCGGCGAGGGAGCAGTTCTTC | CASSNWRAAREQFF | NA | TRBJ2-1 | 14 | NA | TRBV19
TGTGCCACCAGCAGAGCCCCGAAGGGGGCGGGGGATTACAATGAGCAGTTCTTC | CATSRAPKGAGDYNEQFF | NA | TRBJ2-1 | 18 | once | TRBV15
TGTGCCAGCAGCCGTGCCTTGGACAGTGGGGCCTACGAGCAGTACTTC | CASSRALDSGAYEQYF | NA | TRBJ2-7 | 16 | NA | TRBV28
TGCAGCGCCTATATTGACACCTACTCCTACGAGCAGTACTTC | CSAYIDTYSYEQYF | NA | TRBJ2-7 | 14 | once | TRBV29-1
TGTGCCAGCAGAGGGACAGGGATTTCTAACTATGGCTACACCTTC | CASRGTGISNYGYTF | TRBD1 | TRBJ1-2 | 15 | NA | TRBV6-5
TGTGCCAGTAGTATAGAAGGGGGCCCAAATCAGCCCCAGCATTTT | CASSIEGGPNQPQHF | TRBD1 | TRBJ1-5 | 15 | NA | TRBV19
TGTGCCAGCAGCTTAGTTGTGGGTATTCGAGAGACCCAGTACTTC | CASSLVVGIRETQYF | NA | TRBJ2-5 | 15 | NA | TRBV7-6
TGTGCCAGCAGCTTGGCAGGGGGCCCCTATGGCTACACCTTC | CASSLAGGPYGYTF | TRBD1 | TRBJ1-2 | 14 | NA | TRBV7-2
TGTGCCAGCAGCTTCTCGTGGACTAGCGGCACGGCATTTCCCTACGAGCAGTACTTC | CASSFSWTSGTAFPYEQYF | TRBD2 | TRBJ2-7 | 19 | NA | TRBV11-2
TGTGCCAGCAGTTCAGAGGGAGGGGGCAATCAGCCCCAGCATTTT | CASSSEGGGNQPQHF | NA | TRBJ1-5 | 15 | once | TRBV28
TGCGCCAGCAGCCCCGGGGACAGGGGACGCAATCAGCCCCAGCATTTT | CASSPGDRGRNQPQHF | TRBD1 | TRBJ1-5 | 16 | NA | TRBV4-1
TGTGCCAGCAGCTTGTGGTGGCGGGAGGACGATGAGCAGTTCTTC | CASSLWWREDDEQFF | TRBD2 | TRBJ2-1 | 15 | few | TRBV5-6
TGTGCCAGCTCCTGGCGGGGGGGAAACTCTGGGGCCAACGTCCTGACTTTC | CASSWRGGNSGANVLTF | TRBD2 | TRBJ2-6 | 17 | NA | TRBV7-2
TGTGCCACCAGCAGAGTAAGCAACAATGAGCAGTTCTTC | CATSRVSNNEQFF | NA | TRBJ2-1 | 13 | few | TRBV15
TGTGCCAGCAGTACAGGGGAGTCGGGCGAGCAGTACTTC | CASSTGESGEQYF | NA | TRBJ2-7 | 13 | NA | TRBV21-1
TGTGCCAGCAGTTCTCACAGGAATGAGCAGTTCTTC | CASSSHRNEQFF | NA | TRBJ2-1 | 12 | NA | TRBV28
TGTGCCAGCAGCCCCCGTCGACAGGGAACTGAAGCTTTCTTT | CASSPRRQGTEAFF | TRBD1 | TRBJ1-1 | 14 | NA | TRBV28
TGTGCCAGCACTTCCGGGACCCACGTGGGCTACACCTTC | CASTSGTHVGYTF | NA | TRBJ1-2 | 13 | NA | TRBV28
TGTGCCAGCGGGCGGGTGTATGAAGGGGGGAATGAGCAGTTCTTC | CASGRVYEGGNEQFF | NA | TRBJ2-1 | 15 | NA | TRBV6-5
TGTGCCACCAGTGATCCACGACAGGGAAGAACCGGGGAGCTGTTTTTT | CATSDPRQGRTGELFF | TRBD1 | TRBJ2-2 | 16 | NA | TRBV24-1
TGTGCCAGTAGTATAACCCCAGGGACCCCCTACGAGCAGTACTTC | CASSITPGTPYEQYF | NA | TRBJ2-7 | 15 | NA | TRBV19
TGTGCCAGCAGCTCGACCCAGGATCAACCAATGACGCCGGCTGACACCTTC | CASSSTQDQPMTPADTF | NA | TRBJ1-2 | 17 | NA | TRBV7-3
TGTGCCAGCAGCCTACAGGGGGCTGGATACAATGAGCAGTTCTTC | CASSLQGAGYNEQFF | TRBD1 | TRBJ2-1 | 15 | once | TRBV6-2/TRBV6-3
TGTGCTAGCAGTTACACACAGGGAAGGGGGGAGACCCAGTACTTC | CASSYTQGRGETQYF | NA | TRBJ2-5 | 15 | NA | TRBV7-7
TGTGCCACCAGTGATCCCTCCGGGACTAGCGGGGGGAGGGGACCAGATACGCAGTATTTT | CATSDPSGTSGGRGPDTQYF | TRBD2 | TRBJ2-3 | 20 | NA | TRBV24-1
TGTGCCAGCTCACTTACAGGGACCTACGAGCAGTACTTC | CASSLTGTYEQYF | NA | TRBJ2-7 | 13 | NA | TRBV27
TGTGCCAGCAGCTCGAGCACAGATACGCAGTATTTT | CASSSSTDTQYF | NA | TRBJ2-3 | 12 | NA | TRBV11-3
TGTGCCAGCAGCTTAAACTCGGCAGGGAATAGCAATCAGCCCCAGCATTTT | CASSLNSAGNSNQPQHF | NA | TRBJ1-5 | 17 | NA | TRBV7-2
TGTGCCAGCAGTGAAGGCGCGGGAAACACCATATATTTT | CASSEGAGNTIYF | NA | TRBJ1-3 | 13 | NA | TRBV2
TGTGCCAGTCGGGGGGTTGGATTAGCCAAAAACATTCAGTACTTC | CASRGVGLAKNIQYF | TRBD2 | TRBJ2-4 | 15 | NA | TRBV6-5
TGCGCCAGCAGCCAAGTTGACAGGGCCATGAGTGGCTACACCTTC | CASSQVDRAMSGYTF | TRBD1 | TRBJ1-2 | 15 | NA | TRBV4-3
TGTGCCAGCAGAAGGGCAATCACCGGGGAGCTGTTTTTT | CASRRAITGELFF | NA | TRBJ2-2 | 13 | NA | TRBV27
TGCGCCAGCAGCCGGCGACTAGCGGGACAGGACGAGCAGTACTTC | CASSRRLAGQDEQYF | TRBD2 | TRBJ2-7 | 15 | NA | TRBV4-3
TGTGCCAGCAGCCGAGACAGGGAAGAGACCCAGTACTTC | CASSRDREETQYF | TRBD1 | TRBJ2-5 | 13 | once | TRBV3-1/TRBV3-2
TGTGCCAGTAGTTTAGGGGGAGAGGGCGAGCAGTACTTC | CASSLGGEGEQYF | NA | TRBJ2-7 | 13 | once | TRBV19
TGTGCCAGCTCATTGACAGTCTCTGACGAGCAGTTCTTC | CASSLTVSDEQFF | NA | TRBJ2-1 | 13 | NA | TRBV18
TGTGCCAGCAGCTCATCCGTAGCGGGGCAAGAGACCCAGTACTTC | CASSSSVAGQETQYF | TRBD2 | TRBJ2-5 | 15 | NA | TRBV7-3
TGTGCCAGTTACACCCTTAGGGAGGGGCTGTTCTTC | CASYTLREGLFF | TRBD2 | TRBJ2-1 | 12 | NA | TRBV19
TGTGCCAGCAGTTTATCGTGGACTTCTGGAAACACCATATATTTT | CASSLSWTSGNTIYF | NA | TRBJ1-3 | 15 | NA | TRBV28
TGCGCCAGCAAGGGGAGTACAGGAGGCCACGAGCAGTACTTC | CASKGSTGGHEQYF | NA | TRBJ2-7 | 14 | NA | TRBV10-1
TGTGCCAGCAGTCGGGACAGGTTGTCCTACGAGCAGTACTTC | CASSRDRLSYEQYF | TRBD1 | TRBJ2-7 | 14 | once | TRBV2
TGTGCCAGCAGCGCCCGACTCAGCTCCTACAATGAGCAGTTCTTC | CASSARLSSYNEQFF | NA | TRBJ2-1 | 15 | NA | TRBV9